Following are 15 T cell receptor beta chains from one sample sequenced in a study of T cell responses to AZD1222 COVID-19 vaccine. The repertoire was sequenced with immunoSEQ multiplex PCR; TCRdb's copy has only in-frame clones and lacks some. The sample lists about 100,000 clones, about 88% occurring once. The starting material was peripheral blood, obtained on day 0 of AZD1222 vaccination. These TCRs come from an adult in good health.

This chain uses TRBV6-4 with TRBJ2-1; D not resolved. Germline CDR1 reads MRHNA; CDR2 reads SNTAGT. V lost 3 bases and J lost 1, with 4 bases in between. The CDR3 consists of 13 residues. The CDR3 reads CASSENSYNEQFF. CDR3 in DNA: TGTGCCAGCAGTGAAAATTCCTACAATGAGCAGTTCTTC.

J is TRBJ1-2 and V is TRBV28, with D maybe TRBD1 (6 bases). CDR1 is MDHEN, CDR2 SYDVKM, per germline. The CDR3 totals 15 residues. V lost 2 bases to trimming and J lost 0 bases, with 10 bases between them. The chain's CDR3 is CASSLGTPSNYGYTF. CDR3 in DNA: TGTGCCAGCAGTTTAGGGACACCTTCTAACTATGGCTACACCTTC.

The chain uses TRBV25-1 and TRBJ1-6; 7 bases agree with TRBD1. V gave up 9 bases and J gave up 12 bases; unmatched junction bases: 11. The CDR3 contains 13 residues. CDR1 and CDR2 from the germline V gene are MGHDK and SYGVNS. The chain's CDR3 is CASAGTVLGPLHF. Written as DNA, the CDR3 is TGTGCCAGTGCCGGGACAGTCCTTGGACCCCTCCACTTT.

This sequence joins TRBV6-6 and TRBJ1-2; possible D gene TRBD1, 6 bases. Trimming took off 6 bases at V and 3 bases at J, with 14 bases between the two ends. The CDR3 runs 14 residues. Germline V gene sequence: CDR1 MNHNY, CDR2 SVGAGI (reference sequence). The DNA of the CDR3 is TGTGCCAGCAGCTTAGGGGGGGCGTACTATGGCTACACCTTC. Its translation is CASSLGGAYYGYTF.

The chain joins TRBV11-2 to TRBJ1-5; D uncertain. The CDR3 has 13 amino acids. Per the germline V gene, CDR1 is SGHAT and CDR2 is FQNNGV. Trimming took off 0 bases at V and 6 bases at J, with 6 bases between the two ends. The chain's CDR3 is CASSLERAQPQHF. CDR3 nucleotide sequence: TGTGCCAGCAGCTTAGAAAGGGCTCAGCCCCAGCATTTT.

This rearrangement joins TRBV29-1 to TRBJ2-7; 8 bases align to TRBD1. The CDR3 runs to 14 residues. The ends lost 4 bases at V and 3 bases at J; junction bases unmatched: 8. The V gene's germline CDR1 is SQVTM and CDR2 ANQGSEA. The CDR3 DNA reads as TGCAGCGTTGGGGCCGGGACAGGTTTCTACGAGCAGTACTTC. Translation: CSVGAGTGFYEQYF.

The gene calls are TRBV5-4 and TRBJ1-3; 10 bases match TRBD1. After removal of 0 bases from V and 9 bases from J, the junction contained 6 bases not matched to a gene. The CDR3 consists of 15 residues. Germline V CDR1 and CDR2: SGHNT, YYREEE (reference sequence). CDR3 DNA sequence: TGTGCCAGCAGCTTGGCCGGACAGGGGGTTGCCACCATATATTTT. Protein sequence: CASSLAGQGVATIYF.

J is TRBJ1-1 and V is TRBV6-2 or TRBV6-3, with a possible D match to TRBD1 (6 bases). The V gene lost 5 bases and the J gene lost 5 bases, with 9 bases spanning the gap. CDR1 MNHEY and CDR2 SVGEGT come from the germline V gene. The CDR3 extends over 12 amino acids. This CDR3 reads CASSLTGTEAFF. The CDR3 nucleotides read TGTGCCAGCAGTCTCACAGGGACTGAAGCTTTCTTT.

The V call is TRBV4-3, the J call TRBJ2-1, with TRBD2 matching over 15 bases. From germline, CDR1 is LGHNA and CDR2 YSLEER. V lost 4 bases and J lost 2; bases outside the gene matches: 3. CDR3 length: 17 residues. In DNA form, the CDR3 reads TGCGCCAGCAGCCCAAGGACTAGCGGGGGGGCCTACAATGAGCAGTTCTTC. This codes for CASSPRTSGGAYNEQFF.

V is TRBV19 and J is TRBJ2-3; 11 bases fit TRBD2. The CDR3 has 16 residues. CDR1 LNHDA and CDR2 SQIVND come from the germline V gene (reference sequence). V was clipped by 6 bases and J by 0 bases; unmatched bases: 5. The CDR3 protein is CASRLAGAASTDTQYF. CDR3 bases: TGTGCCAGTAGACTAGCGGGAGCTGCTAGCACAGATACGCAGTATTTT.

The V gene is TRBV5-1, the J gene TRBJ2-7; D not certain. Germline lookup yields CDR1 SGHRS and CDR2 YFSETQ. Trimming took off 0 bases at V and 6 bases at J, with 4 bases between the two ends. The CDR3 is made up of 11 amino acids. DNA for the CDR3: TGCGCCAGCAGCTTGGATAGCGAGCAGTACTTC. Its translation is CASSLDSEQYF.

This chain links TRBV28 with TRBJ1-2; 8 bases line up with TRBD1. CDR1 is MDHEN and CDR2 is SYDVKM in the germline V gene. V lost 4 bases to trimming and J lost 5 bases; unmatched junction nucleotides: 3. CDR3 length equals 13 residues. CDR3 region: CASSSGQAYGYTF. Here the CDR3 DNA reads TGTGCCAGCAGTTCGGGACAGGCTTATGGCTACACCTTC.

The chain has TRBV29-1 and TRBJ2-7, with 8 bases fitting TRBD2. CDR1 and CDR2 (germline): SQVTM, ANQGSEA. J lost 0 bases, V lost 5 bases, and 3 bases had no gene match. This CDR3 is built from 13 residues. The CDR3 nucleotides are TGCAGCGTTACGGGAGGGCCCTCCTACGAGCAGTACTTC. As protein: CSVTGGPSYEQYF.

The chain recombines TRBV5-6 with TRBJ1-3, with D possibly matching TRBD1 (5 bases). Germline values: CDR1 SGHDT, CDR2 YYEEEE. The CDR3 contains 15 residues. Between the trimmed V and J ends, which lost 0 bases and 0 bases, there was a span of 7 bases. CDR3 DNA sequence: TGTGCCAGCAGCTTGGTCGGGGCCTCTGGAAACACCATATATTTT. Residues: CASSLVGASGNTIYF. Supplemented by reference TRBV5-6 and TRBJ1-3, the full variable domain reads DAGVTQSPTHLIKTRGQQVTLRCSPKSGHDTVSWYQQALGQGPQFIFQYYEEEERQRGNFPDRFSGHQFPNYSSELNVNALLLGDSALYLCASSLVGASGNTIYFGEGSWLTVV.

The chain recombines TRBV18 with TRBJ2-5, with D uncertain. Between the trimmed V and J ends, which lost 4 bases and 7 bases, there was a span of 7 bases. The CDR3 runs to 11 residues. Germline loops: CDR1 KGHSH, CDR2 LQKENI. The CDR3 nucleotides are TGTGCCAGCTCACTCGAATTGACCCAGTACTTC. Translated: CASSLELTQYF.